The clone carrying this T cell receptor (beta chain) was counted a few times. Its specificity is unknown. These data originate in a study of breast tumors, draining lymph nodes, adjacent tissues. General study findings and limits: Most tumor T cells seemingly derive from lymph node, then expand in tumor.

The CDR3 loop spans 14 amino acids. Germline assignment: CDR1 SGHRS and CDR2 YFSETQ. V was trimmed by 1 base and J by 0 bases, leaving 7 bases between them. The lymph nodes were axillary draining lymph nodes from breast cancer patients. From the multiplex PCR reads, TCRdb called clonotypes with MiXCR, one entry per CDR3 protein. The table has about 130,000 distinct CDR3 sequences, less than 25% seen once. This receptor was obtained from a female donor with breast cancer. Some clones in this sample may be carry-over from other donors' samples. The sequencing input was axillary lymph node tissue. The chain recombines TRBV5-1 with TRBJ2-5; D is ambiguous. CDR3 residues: CASSLLGDQETQYF. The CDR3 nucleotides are TGCGCCAGCAGCTTGCTTGGAGACCAAGAGACCCAGTACTTC.